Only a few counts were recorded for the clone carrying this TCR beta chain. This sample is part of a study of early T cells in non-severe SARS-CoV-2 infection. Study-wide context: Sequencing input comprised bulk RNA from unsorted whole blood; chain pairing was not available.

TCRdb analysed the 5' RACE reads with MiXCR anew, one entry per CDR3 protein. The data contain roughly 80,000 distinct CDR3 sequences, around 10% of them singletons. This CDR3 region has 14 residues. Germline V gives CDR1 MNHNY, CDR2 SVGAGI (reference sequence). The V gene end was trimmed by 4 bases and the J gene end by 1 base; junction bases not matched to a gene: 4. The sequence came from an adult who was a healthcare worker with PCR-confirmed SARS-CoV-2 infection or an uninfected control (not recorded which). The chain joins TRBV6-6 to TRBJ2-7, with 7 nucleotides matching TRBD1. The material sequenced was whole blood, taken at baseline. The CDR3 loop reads CASSSRDRSYEQYF. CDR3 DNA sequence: TGTGCCAGCAGTTCTCGGGACAGATCCTACGAGCAGTACTTC.